Presented here are 25 T cell receptor beta chains from one specimen sequenced in a study of T cells in Graves' hyperthyroidism and ophthalmopathy. TCR beta CDR3 regions were amplified from RNA. The primer set for the first-round RT-PCR of the TCR CDR3 was HTBI. TCRdb processed the multiplex PCR reads anew with MiXCR; each CDR3 protein has one entry. The sample comprises roughly 350,000 distinct CDR3 sequences, roughly 15% of which are singletons, and around a fifth rests with the top ten. The sample was blood. The receptors come from a woman aged 30 to 39 with Graves' ophthalmopathy.

This clonotype was found many times. The gene calls are TRBV6-1 and TRBJ1-1, with 9 nucleotides matching TRBD1. This CDR3 has 15 amino acids. Germline assignment: CDR1 MNHNS and CDR2 SASEGT. V trimming: 7 bases; J trimming: 2 bases; junction bases outside the gene matches: 8. CDR3 nucleotide sequence: TGTGCCAGCACCCTGACAGGGGGTGGAAACACTGAAGCTTTCTTT. Translation: CASTLTGGGNTEAFF.

The chain is built from TRBV20-1 and TRBJ2-7; 8 bases are a match to TRBD1. The trim removed 6 bases at V and 7 bases at J, leaving 8 bases unmatched. CDR1 is DFQATT, CDR2 SNEGSKA, per germline (reference sequence). The CDR3 loop spans 12 amino acids. CDR3 in DNA: TGCAGTGCCCTGGACAGGGCTGGTGAGCAGTACTTC. Amino acids: CSALDRAGEQYF.

The rearrangement links TRBV12-3 or TRBV12-4 to TRBJ2-7; 9 nucleotides match TRBD2. V gave up 6 bases and J gave up 2 bases; unmatched junction bases: 8. CDR3 length equals 15 residues. The CDR3, as DNA: TGTGCCAGCAGAAATGGGGCTAGCGGGGCCTACGAGCAGTACTTC. It specifies CASRNGASGAYEQYF.

This clonotype was observed a few times. This chain connects TRBV9 to TRBJ2-7; 10 bases are shared with TRBD1. This CDR3 region has 14 residues. CDR1 and CDR2 from the germline V gene are SGDLS and YYNGEE. J lost 5 bases, V lost 7 bases, and 9 bases had no gene match. CDR3 amino acids: CASEPGTGVHEQYF. The CDR3 DNA sequence: TGTGCCAGCGAACCCGGGACAGGGGTCCACGAGCAGTACTTC.

This clonotype was found many times. The chain employs TRBV3-1 and TRBJ2-7; D gene uncertain. The CDR3 has 14 amino acids. V lost 0 bases and J 2 bases, leaving 8 bases between the germline ends. Germline V gene sequence: CDR1 LGHDT, CDR2 YNNKEL (reference sequence). DNA for the CDR3: TGTGCCAGCAGCCAAGATCGGTGGGCCTACGAGCAGTACTTC. It encodes CASSQDRWAYEQYF.

There are many counts of this clonotype. The J gene is TRBJ2-6, the V gene TRBV28; TRBD1 matches at 9 bases. This CDR3 region has 19 residues. Unmatched junction bases numbered 12, after V lost 6 bases and J lost 0 bases. Germline V lookup: CDR1 MDHEN, CDR2 SYDVKM. Here the CDR3 DNA reads TGTGCCAGCAGCCTATCCAGACAGGGGGGTTACTCTGGGGCCAACGTCCTGACTTTC. This gives the protein CASSLSRQGGYSGANVLTF.

This clonotype was counted at least ten times. J is TRBJ1-2 and V is TRBV25-1; D is ambiguous. CDR1 and CDR2 (germline): MGHDK, SYGVNS. Trimming left V 4 bases short and J 5 bases short, with 8 bases between. This CDR3 comprises 12 residues. CDR3 in amino acids: CASSVVGYGYTF. The DNA of the CDR3 is TGTGCCAGCAGTGTCGTGGGATATGGCTACACCTTC.

The table lists this clonotype with many counts. V is TRBV7-2 and J is TRBJ2-7, with TRBD1 matching 7 bases. This CDR3 comprises 16 residues. Germline CDR1 SGHTA, CDR2 FQGNSA. Germline trimming cut 3 bases from V and 2 bases from J; bases unmatched to any gene: 10. The CDR3: CASSFFVTGQPYEQYF. For the CDR3, the DNA is TGTGCCAGCAGCTTCTTCGTTACGGGACAGCCCTACGAGCAGTACTTC.

This clonotype was picked up many times. The chain recombines TRBV7-6 with TRBJ2-1; 12 nucleotides match TRBD2. The V gene's germline CDR1 is SGHVS and CDR2 FNYEAQ. Trimming took 1 base from V and 9 from J; bases not matched to a gene: 7. This CDR3 comprises 16 residues. The CDR3 here is CASSLEASGGAGEQFF. DNA for the CDR3: TGTGCCAGCAGCTTAGAGGCTAGCGGGGGGGCCGGTGAGCAGTTCTTC.

The V gene is TRBV10-2, the J gene TRBJ2-1; 9 nucleotides line up with TRBD2. The CDR3 consists of 15 residues. Trimming at V came to 6 bases and at J to 4 bases, leaving 7 bases not matched to a gene. Germline values: CDR1 WSHSY, CDR2 SAAADI. The CDR3 DNA reads as TGCGCCAGCAGGCTCTTAGCGGGGGATTACAATGAGCAGTTCTTC. It translates to CASRLLAGDYNEQFF.

This clonotype was counted at least ten times. This sequence joins TRBV27 and TRBJ2-7; no definite D call. V lost 5 bases and J 4 bases, leaving 15 bases between the germline ends. This CDR3 is 14 amino acids long. CDR1 and CDR2 (germline): MNHEY, SMNVEV (reference sequence). The CDR3 reads CASSVVGSRYEQYF. The CDR3 bases are TGTGCCAGCAGTGTGGTGGGGTCAAGGTACGAGCAGTACTTC.

In this sample, this clonotype turned up many times. The V call is TRBV6-1, the J call TRBJ2-3; D may match TRBD1 or TRBD2 (6 bases each). The length of the CDR3 is 14 residues. Germline V CDR1 and CDR2: MNHNS, SASEGT. The V end lost 7 bases, the J end lost 3 bases, and 14 bases lay between the germline ends. The CDR3 sequence is CASTSEGVTDTQYF. In nucleotides, the CDR3 is TGTGCCAGCACCTCGGAGGGGGTAACAGATACGCAGTATTTT.

This clonotype was seen repeatedly, ten times or more. The chain carries TRBV11-2 and TRBJ2-3, with 7 bases fitting TRBD2. Losses at the gene ends were 3 bases for V and 6 bases for J; bases not matched to a gene: 6. The CDR3 is made up of 14 amino acids. Germline values: CDR1 SGHAT, CDR2 FQNNGV. The CDR3 protein is CASSFRGVRDTQYF. CDR3 DNA: TGTGCCAGCAGCTTTCGGGGGGTCCGGGATACGCAGTATTTT.

The chain couples TRBV7-8 to TRBJ2-5, with TRBD1 matching 7 bases. CDR3 length: 14 amino acids. Trimming removed 5 bases from V and 5 bases from J; junction bases left unmatched: 8. Germline V CDR1 and CDR2: SGHVS, FQNEAQ. CDR3 DNA sequence: TGTGCCAGCAGCAGTCGGACAGGCGGTGAGACCCAGTACTTC. It encodes CASSSRTGGETQYF. Full variable domain (rest looked up from reference TRBV7-8 and TRBJ2-5): GAGVSQSPRYKVAKRGQDVALRCDPISGHVSLFWYQQALGQGPEFLTYFQNEAQLDKSGLPSDRFFAERPEGSVSTLKIQRTQQEDSAVYLCASSSRTGGETQYFGPGTRLLVL.

This clonotype was recorded at least ten times. The rearrangement uses TRBV28 and TRBJ2-7, with TRBD1 identical over 8 bases. Germline trimming cut 9 bases from V and 7 bases from J; bases unmatched to any gene: 14. This CDR3 has 14 residues. CDR1 is MDHEN, CDR2 SYDVKM, per germline. CDR3 region: CASKPGTGWFEQYF. CDR3 in DNA: TGTGCCAGTAAACCCGGGACAGGCTGGTTTGAGCAGTACTTC.

In regard to this clonotype: The junction departs from germline at one end; a sequencing error may be responsible. The chain carries TRBV6-1 and TRBJ2-7; D is unresolved. Per germline, CDR1 MNHNS and CDR2 SASEGT. CDR3 length: 14 amino acids. CDR3 residues: CASSPTGSGYGQYF. The DNA of the CDR3 is TGTGCCAGCAGTCCCACGGGTTCCGGGTACGGGCAGTACTTC.

This clonotype has ten or more counts. One end of the junction is discordant with germline, which a read error may explain. This sequence joins TRBV7-7 and TRBJ2-7; 8 bases map to TRBD1. CDR1 and CDR2 (germline): SSHAT, FNYEAQ (reference sequence). The CDR3 spans 14 residues. The CDR3 reads CASSPDRVGYEQYF. The CDR3 nucleotides read TGTGCTAGCAGCCCGGACAGGGTAGGGTACGAGCAGTACTTC.

The V gene is TRBV6-2 or TRBV6-3, the J gene TRBJ2-1; D is tentatively TRBD1 or TRBD2 (5 bases each). The CDR3 has 15 residues. The ends were cut back, 6 bases at V and 5 bases at J, with 17 bases in the middle. Germline CDR1 is MNHEY and CDR2 is SVGEGT. CDR3 in DNA: TGTGCCAGCAGATTGACTATCTTACAGGACAATGAGCAGTTCTTC. It yields the protein CASRLTILQDNEQFF.

This clonotype was counted ten times or more. The genes are TRBV20-1 and TRBJ1-4, with D uncertain. V dropped 3 bases and J dropped 4 bases, with 24 bases sitting between them. The CDR3 runs to 18 residues. Germline-derived CDR1 and CDR2 are DFQATT and SNEGSKA (reference sequence). CDR3 DNA: TGCAGTGCTAGGAACGGGGTTGTCCAGATCACTGTTAATGAAAAACTGTTTTTT. Protein sequence: CSARNGVVQITVNEKLFF.

V usage is TRBV2 and J usage is TRBJ2-7; the match to TRBD2 covers 9 bases. Trimming took 5 bases from V and 1 from J; bases not matched to a gene: 12. The germline V gene encodes CDR1 SNHLY and CDR2 FYNNEI. The CDR3 covers 17 residues. The CDR3: CASSTPRLAVLSYEQYF. The CDR3 DNA reads as TGTGCCAGCAGTACCCCACGACTAGCGGTATTATCCTACGAGCAGTACTTC.

The CDR3 spells CASSFQGRALHF. The DNA for the CDR3 is TGTGCCAGCAGCTTCCAAGGGAGAGCTCTCCACTTT. J is TRBJ1-6 and V is TRBV7-9; D gene ambiguous. V was cut by 3 bases and J by 16 bases, with 13 bases left in between. The CDR3 consists of 12 residues. Germline loops: CDR1 SEHNR, CDR2 FQNEAQ (reference sequence).

The table lists this clonotype with many counts. CDR3 loop: CASSSRQGLGNQPQHF. CDR3 sequence (DNA): TGTGCCAGCAGTTCGAGACAGGGACTGGGCAATCAGCCCCAGCATTTT. V is TRBV28 and J is TRBJ1-5, with 7 bases identical to TRBD1. There are 16 residues in the CDR3. Germline V gene data show CDR1 as MDHEN and CDR2 as SYDVKM. The V and J ends lost 4 bases and 2 bases, in that order; junction bases with no gene match: 8.

This clonotype was counted at least ten times. The CDR3 DNA reads as TGTGCCAGCAGACGGACTAGCGGTACGAACACCGGGGAGCTGTTTTTT. Its protein product is CASRRTSGTNTGELFF. V is TRBV7-2 and J is TRBJ2-2, with 10 bases fitting TRBD2. The CDR3 sequence is 16 residues long. The J segment lost 0 bases and the V segment lost 6 bases, leaving 4 bases of the junction unmatched. Germline V gene data show CDR1 as SGHTA and CDR2 as FQGNSA.

The sample holds many counts of this clonotype. CDR3: CSAGDGSGAINSEQFF. The CDR3, as DNA: TGCAGTGCAGGGGATGGGTCGGGGGCGATTAACAGTGAGCAGTTCTTC. The gene calls are TRBV20-1 and TRBJ2-1; either TRBD1 or TRBD2 may fit D (6 bases each). Germline-derived CDR1 and CDR2 are DFQATT and SNEGSKA (reference sequence). V was clipped by 6 bases and J by 9 bases, with 27 bases between them. The CDR3 covers 16 residues.

CDR3 sequence reads: CASSGQEGDEQFF. Written as DNA, the CDR3 is TGCGCCAGCAGCGGGCAGGAGGGGGATGAGCAGTTCTTC. The rearrangement uses TRBV5-1 and TRBJ2-1; D possibly uses TRBD1 or TRBD2 (6 bases each). This CDR3 region has 13 residues. Trimming removed 4 bases from V and 8 bases from J, with 13 bases in between. Germline lookup yields CDR1 SGHRS and CDR2 YFSETQ.